The subject of this entry is one T cell receptor (beta chain). Its antigen is not known. One entry per CDR3 protein results from TCRdb running MiXCR on the 5' RACE reads. The sample carries about 690,000 distinct CDR3 sequences, approximately 6.1% recorded once. This sample is drawn from a study of identical twins. Study-wide results and caveats: Models, which agreed with sharing between unrelated individuals, nonetheless underestimated the out-of-frame TCR alpha sharing seen in monozygotic twins. The authors noted that invariant MAIT and iNKT cells could partly confound zero-insertion analyses. Without tracking the same donors, conclusions rested on cross-sectional statistical analysis.

V was shortened by 1 base and J by 5 bases, with 5 bases between the two germline ends. Germline CDR1 is LNHDA and CDR2 is SQIVND (reference sequence). The CDR3 sequence is 12 residues long. This clonotype was obtained from a young man in good health. The sequenced sample consisted of naive T cells sorted from blood. The genes are TRBV19 and TRBJ1-2; D gene ambiguous. For the CDR3, the DNA is TGTGCCAGTAGTATAGCGGAGTATGGCTACACCTTC. Its translation: CASSIAEYGYTF.